This T cell receptor (beta chain) was captured in a study of T cells in Graves' hyperthyroidism and ophthalmopathy. Across the whole study: Pretreatment peripheral blood was obtained at initial diagnosis. Findings and caveats of the study: The blood repertoire included most of the expanded thyroid clonotypes above 0.001.

The CDR3 has 15 amino acids. V shed 0 bases and J 6 bases; nucleotides not matched to a gene: 6. Looked up from germline, CDR1 is DFQATT and CDR2 is SNEGSKA (reference sequence). TCR beta CDR3 regions were amplified from RNA transcripts. Primed by the HTBI set, a first-round RT-PCR was run on the TCR CDR3. Each CDR3 protein is one row after TCRdb ran MiXCR on the multiplex PCR reads. The table has a few hundred thousand distinct CDR3 sequences, around 13% seen once. This clonotype was counted a few times. The antigen is undetermined. A lack of ophthalmopathy progression within 18 months defined stable Graves' hyperthyroidism. Exclusion of patients followed from uncontrolled infection, other autoimmune disease, pregnancy or lactation.

This TCR derives from a woman aged 18-29 years with Graves' hyperthyroidism. V is TRBV20-1 and J is TRBJ1-5, with 9 nucleotides matching TRBD1. Sequencing was done on a sample of blood. In nucleotides, the CDR3 is TGCAGTGCTAGAGACACAGGGGGCTCGGGTCAGCCCCAGCATTTT. Encoded protein: CSARDTGGSGQPQHF.